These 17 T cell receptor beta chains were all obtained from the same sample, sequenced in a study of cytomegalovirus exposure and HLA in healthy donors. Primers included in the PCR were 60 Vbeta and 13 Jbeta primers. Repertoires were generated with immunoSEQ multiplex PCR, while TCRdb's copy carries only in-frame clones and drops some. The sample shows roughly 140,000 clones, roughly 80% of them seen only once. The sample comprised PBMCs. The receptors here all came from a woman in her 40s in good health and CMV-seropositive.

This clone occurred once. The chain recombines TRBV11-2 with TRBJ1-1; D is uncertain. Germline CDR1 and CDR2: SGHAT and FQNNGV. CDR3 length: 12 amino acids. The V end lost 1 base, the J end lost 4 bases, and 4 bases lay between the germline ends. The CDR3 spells CASSLVRTEAFF. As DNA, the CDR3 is TGTGCCAGCAGCTTAGTCCGCACTGAAGCTTTCTTT.

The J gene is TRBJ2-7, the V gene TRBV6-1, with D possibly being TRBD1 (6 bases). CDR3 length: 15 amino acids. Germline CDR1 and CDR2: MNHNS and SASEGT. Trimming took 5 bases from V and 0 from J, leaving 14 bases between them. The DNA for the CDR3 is TGTGCCAGCAGTTCGGACAGTTTAAGCTCCTACGAGCAGTACTTC. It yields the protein CASSSDSLSSYEQYF.

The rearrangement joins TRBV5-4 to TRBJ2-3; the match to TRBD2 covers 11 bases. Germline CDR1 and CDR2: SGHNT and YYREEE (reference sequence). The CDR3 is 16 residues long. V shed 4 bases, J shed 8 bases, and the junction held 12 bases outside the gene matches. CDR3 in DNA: TGTGCCAGCAGCCCGACTAGCGGGGCATCGGTGGGTACGCAGTATTTT. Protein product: CASSPTSGASVGTQYF.

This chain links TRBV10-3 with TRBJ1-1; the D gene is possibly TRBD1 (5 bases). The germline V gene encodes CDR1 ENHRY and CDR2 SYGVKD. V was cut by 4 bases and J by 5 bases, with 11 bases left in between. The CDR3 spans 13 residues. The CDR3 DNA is TGTGCCATCAGTGGTCTGGGGGGAACTGAAGCTTTCTTT. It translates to CAISGLGGTEAFF.

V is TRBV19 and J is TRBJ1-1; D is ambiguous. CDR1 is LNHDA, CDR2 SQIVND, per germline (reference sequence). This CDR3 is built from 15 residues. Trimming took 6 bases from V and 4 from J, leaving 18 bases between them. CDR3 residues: CASSNGGSYGTEAFF. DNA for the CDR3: TGTGCCAGTAGCAATGGAGGAAGTTACGGCACTGAAGCTTTCTTT.

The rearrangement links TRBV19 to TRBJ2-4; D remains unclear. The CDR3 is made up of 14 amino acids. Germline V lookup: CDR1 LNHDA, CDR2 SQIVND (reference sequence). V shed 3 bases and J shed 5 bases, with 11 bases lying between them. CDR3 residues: CASSISSAENIQYF. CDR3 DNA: TGTGCCAGTAGTATTTCATCGGCGGAAAACATTCAGTACTTC.

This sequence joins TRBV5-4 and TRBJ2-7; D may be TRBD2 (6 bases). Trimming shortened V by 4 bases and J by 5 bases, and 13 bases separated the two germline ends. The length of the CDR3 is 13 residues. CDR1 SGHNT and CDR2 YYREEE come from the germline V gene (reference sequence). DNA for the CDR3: TGTGCCAGCAGCCTTCGCTCGGGGGACGAGCAGTACTTC. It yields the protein CASSLRSGDEQYF.

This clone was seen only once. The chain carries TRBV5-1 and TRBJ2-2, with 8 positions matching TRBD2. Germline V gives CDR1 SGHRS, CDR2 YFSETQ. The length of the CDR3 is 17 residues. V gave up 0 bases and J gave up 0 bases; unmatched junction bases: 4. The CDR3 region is CASSLEVRGANTGELFF. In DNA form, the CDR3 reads TGCGCCAGCAGCTTGGAGGTGCGGGGGGCGAACACCGGGGAGCTGTTTTTT.

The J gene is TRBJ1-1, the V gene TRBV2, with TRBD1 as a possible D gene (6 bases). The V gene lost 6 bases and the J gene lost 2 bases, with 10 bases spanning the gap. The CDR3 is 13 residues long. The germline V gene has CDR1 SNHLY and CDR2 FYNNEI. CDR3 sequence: CASSRTANTEAFF. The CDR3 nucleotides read TGTGCCAGCAGCCGGACAGCCAACACTGAAGCTTTCTTT. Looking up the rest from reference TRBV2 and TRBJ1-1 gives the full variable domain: EPEVTQTPSHQVTQMGQEVILRCVPISNHLYFYWYRQILGQKVEFLVSFYNNEISEKSEIFDDQFSVERPDGSNFTLKIRSTKLEDSAMYFCASSRTANTEAFFGQGTRLTVV.

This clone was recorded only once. In DNA, the CDR3 is TGTGCCAGTAGTACACTCAGGGGGAGGAATTCACCCCTCCACTTT. It encodes CASSTLRGRNSPLHF. V usage is TRBV19 and J usage is TRBJ1-6; TRBD1 matches at 7 bases. Trimming at V came to 4 bases and at J to 7 bases, leaving 7 bases not matched to a gene. This CDR3 comprises 15 residues. Germline lookup yields CDR1 LNHDA and CDR2 SQIVND (reference sequence).

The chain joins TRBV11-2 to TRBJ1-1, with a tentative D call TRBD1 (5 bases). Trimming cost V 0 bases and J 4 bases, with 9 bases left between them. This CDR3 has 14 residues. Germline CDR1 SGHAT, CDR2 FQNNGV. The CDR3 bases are TGTGCCAGCAGCTTAGATGGGGGGACCACTGAAGCTTTCTTT. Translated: CASSLDGGTTEAFF. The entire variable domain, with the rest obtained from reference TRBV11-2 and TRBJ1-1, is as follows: EAGVAQSPRYKIIEKRQSVAFWCNPISGHATLYWYQQILGQGPKLLIQFQNNGVVDDSQLPKDRFSAERLKGVDSTLKIQPAKLEDSAVYLCASSLDGGTTEAFFGQGTRLTVV.

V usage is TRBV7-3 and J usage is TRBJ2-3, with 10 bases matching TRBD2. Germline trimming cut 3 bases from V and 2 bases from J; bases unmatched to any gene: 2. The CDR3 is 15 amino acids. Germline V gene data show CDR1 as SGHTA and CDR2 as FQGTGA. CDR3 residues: CASSFSGGNTDTQYF. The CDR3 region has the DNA TGTGCCAGCAGCTTTAGCGGGGGGAACACAGATACGCAGTATTTT.

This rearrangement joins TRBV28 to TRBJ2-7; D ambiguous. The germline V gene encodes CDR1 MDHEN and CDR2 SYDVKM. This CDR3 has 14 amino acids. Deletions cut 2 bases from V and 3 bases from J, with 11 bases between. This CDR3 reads CASSLIHSSYEQYF. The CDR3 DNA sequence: TGTGCCAGCAGTTTAATCCACAGCAGCTACGAGCAGTACTTC.

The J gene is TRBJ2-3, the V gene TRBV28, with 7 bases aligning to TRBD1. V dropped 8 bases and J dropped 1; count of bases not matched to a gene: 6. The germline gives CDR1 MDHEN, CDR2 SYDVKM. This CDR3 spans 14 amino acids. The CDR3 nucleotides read TGTGCCAGCTTGACAGGGATGGGCACAGATACGCAGTATTTT. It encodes CASLTGMGTDTQYF. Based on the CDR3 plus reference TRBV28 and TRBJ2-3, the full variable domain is DVKVTQSSRYLVKRTGEKVFLECVQDMDHENMFWYRQDPGLGLRLIYFSYDVKMKEKGDIPEGYSVSREKKERFSLILESASTNQTSMYLCASLTGMGTDTQYFGPGTRLTVL.

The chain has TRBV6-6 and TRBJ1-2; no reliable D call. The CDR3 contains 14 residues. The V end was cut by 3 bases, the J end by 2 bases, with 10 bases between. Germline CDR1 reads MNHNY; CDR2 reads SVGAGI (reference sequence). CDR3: CASSYQAGNYGYTF. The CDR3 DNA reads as TGTGCCAGCAGTTATCAGGCAGGCAACTATGGCTACACCTTC.

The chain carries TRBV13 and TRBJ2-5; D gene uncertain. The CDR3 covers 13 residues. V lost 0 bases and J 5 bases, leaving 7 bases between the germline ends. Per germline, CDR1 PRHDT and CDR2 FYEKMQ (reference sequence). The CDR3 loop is CASSLGPAETQYF. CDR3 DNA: TGTGCCAGCAGCTTAGGACCAGCGGAGACCCAGTACTTC.

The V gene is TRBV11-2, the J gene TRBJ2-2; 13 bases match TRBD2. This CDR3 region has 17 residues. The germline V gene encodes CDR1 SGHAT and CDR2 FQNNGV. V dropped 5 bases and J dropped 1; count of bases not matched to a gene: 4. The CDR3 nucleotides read TGTGCCAGCAGCCCGGGACTAGCGGGGAGGAACACCGGGGAGCTGTTTTTT. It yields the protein CASSPGLAGRNTGELFF.